This T cell receptor delta chain was sequenced for a study of gammadelta T cells in human blood. A note on this clone: Its cognate antigen is unknown. TCRdb lists the protein of a much larger clone for this DNA, which differs at residue 7, so this is likely a read error; the protein given here is translated from the DNA itself.

The V end was cut by 0 bases, the J end by 0 bases, with 13 bases between. Germline lookup yields CDR1 GEAIGNYY and CDR2 EKD. CDR3 length: 16 residues. TCRdb made new clone calls on the RT-PCR reads using CATT. In the table there are 250 to 300 delta-chain clones, around 23% of which are singletons. Points from the study as a whole: Right after birth, innate γδ T cells reportedly expanded polyclonally after microbial exposure.

This TCR came from a human donor. The genes are TRDV2 and TRDJ1; no reliable D call. Input material: Vgamma9Vdelta2 gamma-delta T cells from adult blood. The CDR3, as DNA: TGTGCCTGTGACACCGTGTGTCTGGCTTACACCGATAAACTCATCTTT. As protein: CACDTVCLAYTDKLIF.